This T cell receptor beta chain was found in a study of blood T cell repertoires in COVID-19. Study as a whole: Samples representing acute and convalescent COVID-19 were sourced from the United States, Italy and Spain. PBMCs, B-cell-depleted T cells, or T cells were the source of the cDNA or gDNA that made up the material.

Only in-frame clones appear in the TCRdb table, and some are missing; sequencing was by immunoSEQ multiplex PCR. The data hold about 64,000 clones, with less than 85% observed a single time. Trimming cost V 5 bases and J 2 bases, with 13 bases left between them. The germline gives CDR1 SGHVS, CDR2 FQNEAQ. The CDR3 totals 15 residues. The receptor was isolated from a human donor in a cohort sampled during active COVID-19. Sequenced: peripheral blood. The chain carries TRBV7-8 and TRBJ2-1, with D tentatively TRBD2 (5 bases). The CDR3 is CASSLSEVTYNEQFF. Written as DNA, the CDR3 is TGTGCCAGCAGCCTCTCGGAGGTCACCTACAATGAGCAGTTCTTC.